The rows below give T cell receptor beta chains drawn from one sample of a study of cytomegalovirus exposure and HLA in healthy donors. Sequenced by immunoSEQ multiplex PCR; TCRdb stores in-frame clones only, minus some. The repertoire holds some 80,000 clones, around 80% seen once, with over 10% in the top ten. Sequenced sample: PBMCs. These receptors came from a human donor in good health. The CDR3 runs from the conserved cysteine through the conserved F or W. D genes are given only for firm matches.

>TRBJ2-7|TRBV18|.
TGTGCCAGCTCACCACCGGGGGGTTACGAGCAGTACTTC
CASSPPGGYEQYF
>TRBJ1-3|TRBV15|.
TGTGCCACCAGCTGGGACATCGGAAACACCATATATTTT
CATSWDIGNTIYF
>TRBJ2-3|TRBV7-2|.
TGTGCCAGCAGCTTACTGGGCGGGTCCCCCACAGATACGCAGTATTTT
CASSLLGGSPTDTQYF
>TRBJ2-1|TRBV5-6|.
TGTGCCAGCAGCTCGGTCGCCGTTAGCTCCTACAATGAGCAGTTCTTC
CASSSVAVSSYNEQFF
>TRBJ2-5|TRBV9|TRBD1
TGTGCCAGCAGCGTAGACAGGGGGCCTCAAGAGACCCAGTACTTC
CASSVDRGPQETQYF
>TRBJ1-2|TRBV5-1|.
TGCGCCAGCAGCTTGGTCGGTTATGGCTACACCTTC
CASSLVGYGYTF
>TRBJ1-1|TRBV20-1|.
TGCAGTGCTAGTCGCAGGACTGAAGCTTTCTTT
CSASRRTEAFF
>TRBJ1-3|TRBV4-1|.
TGCGCCAGCAGCCGAGAACAGGGAAACCGAAACACCATATATTTT
CASSREQGNRNTIYF
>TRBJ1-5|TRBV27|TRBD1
TGTGCCAGCAGCTCCCTGACAGGGAACAATCAGCCCCAGCATTTT
CASSSLTGNNQPQHF
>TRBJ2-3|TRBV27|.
TGTGCCAGCACTTCATACTACTCGAACACAGATACGCAGTATTTT
CASTSYYSNTDTQYF